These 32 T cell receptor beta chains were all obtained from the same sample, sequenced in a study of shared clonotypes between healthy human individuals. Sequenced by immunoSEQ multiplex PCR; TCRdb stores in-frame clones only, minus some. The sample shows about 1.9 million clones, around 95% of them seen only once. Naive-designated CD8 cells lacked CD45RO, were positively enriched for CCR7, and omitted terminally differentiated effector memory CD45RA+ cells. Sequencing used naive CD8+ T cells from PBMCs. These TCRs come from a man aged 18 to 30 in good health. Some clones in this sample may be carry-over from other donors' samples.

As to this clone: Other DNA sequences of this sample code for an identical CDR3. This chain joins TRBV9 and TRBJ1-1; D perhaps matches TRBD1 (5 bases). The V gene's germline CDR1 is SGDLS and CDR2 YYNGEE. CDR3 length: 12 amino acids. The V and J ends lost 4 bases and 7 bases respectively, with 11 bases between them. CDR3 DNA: TGTGCCAGCAGCCCCCGGGGCGGTGAAGCTTTCTTT. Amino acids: CASSPRGGEAFF.

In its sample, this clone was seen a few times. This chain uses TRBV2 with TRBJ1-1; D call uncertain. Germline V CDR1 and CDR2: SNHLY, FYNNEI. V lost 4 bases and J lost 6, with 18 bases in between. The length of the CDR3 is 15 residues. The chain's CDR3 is CASSATPRRMAEAFF. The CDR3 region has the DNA TGTGCCAGCAGTGCTACCCCACGCCGGATGGCTGAAGCTTTCTTT.

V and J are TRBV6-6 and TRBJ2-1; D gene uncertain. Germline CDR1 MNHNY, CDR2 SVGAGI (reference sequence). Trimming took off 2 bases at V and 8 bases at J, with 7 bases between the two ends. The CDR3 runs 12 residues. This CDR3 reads CASSYDRHEQFF. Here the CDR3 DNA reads TGTGCCAGCAGTTACGATCGTCATGAGCAGTTCTTC.

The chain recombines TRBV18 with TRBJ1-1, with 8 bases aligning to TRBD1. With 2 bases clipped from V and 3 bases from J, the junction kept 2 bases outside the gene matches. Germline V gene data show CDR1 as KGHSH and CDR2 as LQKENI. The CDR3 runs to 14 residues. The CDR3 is CASSPGQGYTEAFF. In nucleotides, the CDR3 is TGTGCCAGCTCACCAGGACAGGGCTACACTGAAGCTTTCTTT.

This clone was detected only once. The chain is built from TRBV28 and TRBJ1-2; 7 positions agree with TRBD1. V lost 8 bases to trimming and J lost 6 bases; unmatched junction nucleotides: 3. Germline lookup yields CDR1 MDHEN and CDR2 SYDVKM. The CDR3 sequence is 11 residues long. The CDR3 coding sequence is TGTGCCAGCCGCCAGGGGGATGGCTACACCTTC. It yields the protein CASRQGDGYTF.

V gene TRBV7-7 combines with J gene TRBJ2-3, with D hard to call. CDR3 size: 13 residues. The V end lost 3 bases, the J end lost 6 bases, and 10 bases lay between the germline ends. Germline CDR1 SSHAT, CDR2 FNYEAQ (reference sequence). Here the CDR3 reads CASSLWIRDTQYF. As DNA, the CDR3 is TGTGCCAGCAGCTTGTGGATCCGGGATACGCAGTATTTT.

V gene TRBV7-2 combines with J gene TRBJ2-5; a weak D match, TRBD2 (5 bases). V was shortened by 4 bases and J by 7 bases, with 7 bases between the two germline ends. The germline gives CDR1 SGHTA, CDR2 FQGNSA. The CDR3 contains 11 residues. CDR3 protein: CASSYRGTQYF. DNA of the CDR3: TGTGCCAGCAGCTACCGGGGGACCCAGTACTTC.

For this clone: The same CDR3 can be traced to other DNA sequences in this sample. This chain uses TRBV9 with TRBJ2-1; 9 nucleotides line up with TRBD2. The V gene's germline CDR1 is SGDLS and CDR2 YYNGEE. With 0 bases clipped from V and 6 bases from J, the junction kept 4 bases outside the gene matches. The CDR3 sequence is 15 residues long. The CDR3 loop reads CASSVGGGRANEQFF. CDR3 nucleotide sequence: TGTGCCAGCAGCGTAGGTGGCGGGAGGGCCAATGAGCAGTTCTTC.

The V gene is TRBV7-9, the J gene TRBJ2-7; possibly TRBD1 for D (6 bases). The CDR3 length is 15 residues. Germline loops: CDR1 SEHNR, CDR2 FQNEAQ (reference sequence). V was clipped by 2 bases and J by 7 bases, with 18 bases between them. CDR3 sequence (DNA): TGTGCCAGCAGCTTACCCCCGGGACAATCTCGTGAGCAGTACTTC. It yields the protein CASSLPPGQSREQYF.

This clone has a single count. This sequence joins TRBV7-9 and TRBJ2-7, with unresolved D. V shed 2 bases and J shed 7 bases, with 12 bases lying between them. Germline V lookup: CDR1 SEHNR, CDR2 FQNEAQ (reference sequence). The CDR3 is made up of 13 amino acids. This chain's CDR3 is CASSLPAEWEQYF. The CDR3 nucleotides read TGTGCCAGCAGCTTACCCGCCGAGTGGGAGCAGTACTTC. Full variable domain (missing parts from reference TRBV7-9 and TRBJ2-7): DTGVSQNPRHKITKRGQNVTFRCDPISEHNRLYWYRQTLGQGPEFLTYFQNEAQLEKSRLLSDRFSAERPKGSFSTLEIQRTEQGDSAMYLCASSLPAEWEQYFGPGTRLTVT.

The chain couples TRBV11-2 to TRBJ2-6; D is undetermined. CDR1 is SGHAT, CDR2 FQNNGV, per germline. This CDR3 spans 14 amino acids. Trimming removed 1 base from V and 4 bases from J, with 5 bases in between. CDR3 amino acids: CASSLAVGANVLTF. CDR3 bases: TGTGCCAGCAGCTTAGCCGTCGGGGCCAACGTCCTGACTTTC.

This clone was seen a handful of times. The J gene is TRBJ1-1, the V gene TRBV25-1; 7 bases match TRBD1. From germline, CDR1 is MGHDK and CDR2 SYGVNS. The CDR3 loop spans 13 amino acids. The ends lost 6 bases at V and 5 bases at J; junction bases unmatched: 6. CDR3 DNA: TGTGCCAGCAGAATAGGGACAGCTACTGAAGCTTTCTTT. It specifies CASRIGTATEAFF.

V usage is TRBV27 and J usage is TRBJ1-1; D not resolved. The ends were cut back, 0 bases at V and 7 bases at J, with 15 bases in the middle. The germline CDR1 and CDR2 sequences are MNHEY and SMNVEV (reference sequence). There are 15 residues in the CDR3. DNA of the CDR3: TGTGCCAGCAGTTTATCAGCCCCGGGAGTGGGTGAAGCTTTCTTT. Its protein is CASSLSAPGVGEAFF.

CDR3 bases: TGTGCCAGCTCATCCCGGGACCCCAGGCCGAATGAGCAGTTCTTC. Protein sequence: CASSSRDPRPNEQFF. V is TRBV18 and J is TRBJ2-1, with D possibly being TRBD1 or TRBD2 (5 bases each). In germline, CDR1 is KGHSH, CDR2 LQKENI. The CDR3 contains 15 residues. V lost 5 bases to trimming and J lost 7 bases, with 18 bases between them.

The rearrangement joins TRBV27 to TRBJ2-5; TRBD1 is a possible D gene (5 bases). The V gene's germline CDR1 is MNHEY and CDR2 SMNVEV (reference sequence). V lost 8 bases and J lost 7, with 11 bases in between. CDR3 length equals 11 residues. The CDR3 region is CASGAGLTQYF. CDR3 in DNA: TGTGCCAGCGGGGCAGGGCTGACCCAGTACTTC.

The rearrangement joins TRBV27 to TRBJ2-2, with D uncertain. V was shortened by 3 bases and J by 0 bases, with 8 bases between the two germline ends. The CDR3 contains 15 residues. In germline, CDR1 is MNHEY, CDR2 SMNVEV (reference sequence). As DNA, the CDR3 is TGTGCCAGCAGTTTTGAGCGCCCGAACACCGGGGAGCTGTTTTTT. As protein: CASSFERPNTGELFF.

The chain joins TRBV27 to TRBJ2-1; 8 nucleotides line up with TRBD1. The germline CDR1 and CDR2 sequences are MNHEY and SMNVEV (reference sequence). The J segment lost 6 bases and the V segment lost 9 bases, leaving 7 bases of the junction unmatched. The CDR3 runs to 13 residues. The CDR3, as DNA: TGTGCCAGTAGACCGGGACAGGTCAATGAGCAGTTCTTC. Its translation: CASRPGQVNEQFF.

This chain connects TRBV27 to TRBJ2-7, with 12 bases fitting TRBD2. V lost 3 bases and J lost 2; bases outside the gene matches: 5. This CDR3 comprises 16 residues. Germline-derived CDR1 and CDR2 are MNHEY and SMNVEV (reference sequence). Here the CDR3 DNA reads TGTGCCAGCAGTTTCCTAGCGGGAGGGATCCCCTACGAGCAGTACTTC. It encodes CASSFLAGGIPYEQYF.

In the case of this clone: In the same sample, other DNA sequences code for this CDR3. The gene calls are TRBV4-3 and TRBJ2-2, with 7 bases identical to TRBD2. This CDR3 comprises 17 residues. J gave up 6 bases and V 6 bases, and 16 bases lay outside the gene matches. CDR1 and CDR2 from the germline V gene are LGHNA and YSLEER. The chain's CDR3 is CASSPPPGREYPGELFF. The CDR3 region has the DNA TGCGCCAGCAGTCCTCCTCCCGGGCGGGAGTATCCCGGGGAGCTGTTTTTT.

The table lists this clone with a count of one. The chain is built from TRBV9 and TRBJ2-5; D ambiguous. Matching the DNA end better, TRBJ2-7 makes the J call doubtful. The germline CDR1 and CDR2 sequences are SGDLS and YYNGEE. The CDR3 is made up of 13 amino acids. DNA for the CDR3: TGTGCCAGCAGCGCTAGAAGCTCCTACGAGCAGTACTTC. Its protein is CASSARSSYEQYF.

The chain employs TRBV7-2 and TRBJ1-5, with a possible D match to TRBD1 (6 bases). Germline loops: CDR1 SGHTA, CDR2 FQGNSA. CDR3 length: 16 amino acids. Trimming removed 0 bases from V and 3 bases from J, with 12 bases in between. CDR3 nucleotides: TGTGCCAGCAGCTTAGCCACAGGGCCCTTCAATCAGCCCCAGCATTTT. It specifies CASSLATGPFNQPQHF.

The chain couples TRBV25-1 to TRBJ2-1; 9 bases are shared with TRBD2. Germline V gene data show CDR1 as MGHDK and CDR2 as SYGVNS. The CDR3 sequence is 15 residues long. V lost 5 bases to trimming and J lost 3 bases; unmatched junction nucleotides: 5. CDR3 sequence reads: CASSSSSGNYNEQFF. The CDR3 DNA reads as TGTGCCAGCAGTTCGTCTAGCGGGAACTACAATGAGCAGTTCTTC.

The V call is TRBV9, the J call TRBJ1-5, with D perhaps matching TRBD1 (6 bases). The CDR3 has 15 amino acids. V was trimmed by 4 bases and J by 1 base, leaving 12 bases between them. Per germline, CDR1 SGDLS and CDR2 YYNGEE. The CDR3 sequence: CASSKFQGSNQPQHF. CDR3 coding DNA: TGTGCCAGCAGCAAATTCCAGGGGAGCAATCAGCCCCAGCATTTT.

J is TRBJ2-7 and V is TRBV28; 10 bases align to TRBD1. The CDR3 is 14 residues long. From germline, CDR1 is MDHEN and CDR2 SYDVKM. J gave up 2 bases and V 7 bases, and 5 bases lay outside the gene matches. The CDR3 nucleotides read TGTGCCAGCATTCGACAGGGGGCCACCTACGAGCAGTACTTC. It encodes CASIRQGATYEQYF.

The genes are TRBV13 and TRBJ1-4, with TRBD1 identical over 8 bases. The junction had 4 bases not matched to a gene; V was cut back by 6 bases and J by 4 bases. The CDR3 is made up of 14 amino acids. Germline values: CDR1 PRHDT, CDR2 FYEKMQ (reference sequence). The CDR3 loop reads CASRLTGVNEKLFF. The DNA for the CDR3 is TGTGCCAGCAGATTGACAGGGGTTAATGAAAAACTGTTTTTT.

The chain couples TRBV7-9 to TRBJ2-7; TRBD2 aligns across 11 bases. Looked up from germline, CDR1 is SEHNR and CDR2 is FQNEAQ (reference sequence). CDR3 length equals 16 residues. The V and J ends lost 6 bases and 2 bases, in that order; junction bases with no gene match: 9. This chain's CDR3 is CASSSGTSGGAYEQYF. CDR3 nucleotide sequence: TGTGCCAGCAGTTCCGGGACTAGCGGAGGAGCCTACGAGCAGTACTTC.

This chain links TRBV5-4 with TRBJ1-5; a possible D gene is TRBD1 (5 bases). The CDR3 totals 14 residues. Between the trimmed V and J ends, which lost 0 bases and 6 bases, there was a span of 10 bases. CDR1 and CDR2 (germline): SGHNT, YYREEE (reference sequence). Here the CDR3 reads CASSLDRTGQPQHF. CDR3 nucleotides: TGTGCCAGCAGCTTGGACAGGACGGGTCAGCCCCAGCATTTT.

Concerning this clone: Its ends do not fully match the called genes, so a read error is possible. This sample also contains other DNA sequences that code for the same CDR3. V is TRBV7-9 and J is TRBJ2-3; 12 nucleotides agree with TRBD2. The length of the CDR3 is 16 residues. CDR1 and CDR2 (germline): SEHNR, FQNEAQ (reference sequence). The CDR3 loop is CASSLTSGRNTDTQYF. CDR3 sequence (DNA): TGTGCCAGCAGCTTAACTAGCGGGAGGAACACAGATACGCAGTACTTT.

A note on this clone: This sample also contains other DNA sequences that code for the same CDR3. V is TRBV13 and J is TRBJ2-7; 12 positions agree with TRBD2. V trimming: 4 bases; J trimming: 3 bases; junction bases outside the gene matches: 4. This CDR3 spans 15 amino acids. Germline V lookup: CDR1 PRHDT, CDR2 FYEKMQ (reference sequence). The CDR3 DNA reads TGTGCCAGCAGCTCTGGACTAGCGGGAAGCTACGAGCAGTACTTC. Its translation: CASSSGLAGSYEQYF. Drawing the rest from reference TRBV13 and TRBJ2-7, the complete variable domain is AAGVIQSPRHLIKEKRETATLKCYPIPRHDTVYWYQQGPGQDPQFLISFYEKMQSDKGSIPDRFSAQQFSDYHSELNMSSLELGDSALYFCASSSGLAGSYEQYFGPGTRLTVT.

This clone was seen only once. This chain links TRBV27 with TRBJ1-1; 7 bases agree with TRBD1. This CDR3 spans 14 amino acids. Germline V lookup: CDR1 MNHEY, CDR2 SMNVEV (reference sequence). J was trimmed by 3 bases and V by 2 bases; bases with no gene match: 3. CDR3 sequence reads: CASSLRGQDTEAFF. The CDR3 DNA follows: TGTGCCAGCAGTTTAAGGGGGCAGGACACTGAAGCTTTCTTT.

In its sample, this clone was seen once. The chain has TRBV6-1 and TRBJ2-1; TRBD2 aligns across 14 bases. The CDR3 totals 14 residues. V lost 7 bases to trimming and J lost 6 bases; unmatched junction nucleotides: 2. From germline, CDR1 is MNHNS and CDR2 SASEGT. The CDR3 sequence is CASTTSGRANEQFF. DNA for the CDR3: TGTGCCAGCACGACTAGCGGGAGGGCCAATGAGCAGTTCTTC.

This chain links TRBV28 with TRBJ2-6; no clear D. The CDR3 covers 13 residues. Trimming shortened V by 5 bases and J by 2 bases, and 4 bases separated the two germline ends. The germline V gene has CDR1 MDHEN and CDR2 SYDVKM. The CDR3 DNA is TGTGCCAGCAGTAGGACTGGGGCCAACGTCCTGACTTTC. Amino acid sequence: CASSRTGANVLTF.